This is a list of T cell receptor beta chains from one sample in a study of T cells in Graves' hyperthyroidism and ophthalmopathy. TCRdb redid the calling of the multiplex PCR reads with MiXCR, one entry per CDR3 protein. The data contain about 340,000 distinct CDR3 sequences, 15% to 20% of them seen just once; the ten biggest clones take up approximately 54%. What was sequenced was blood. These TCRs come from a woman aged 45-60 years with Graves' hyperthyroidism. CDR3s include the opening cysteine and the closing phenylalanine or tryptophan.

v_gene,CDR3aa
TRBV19,CASSMGSREKLFF
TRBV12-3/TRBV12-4,CASSFGGGFSSYEQYF
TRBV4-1,CASSRREGNYGYTF
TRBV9,CASSGGDSPLHF
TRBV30,CAWSKGEWTEAFF
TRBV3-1,CASSQVRWPRVSGNTIYF
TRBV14,CASSQAGGFGYTF
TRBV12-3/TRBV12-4,CASSRRGAGNSPLHF
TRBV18,CASSPSTNYNSPLHF
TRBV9,CASSPTPGQNTEAFF
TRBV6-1,CASSAGTASNTYEQYF
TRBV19,CASSIVPGQGASGYTF
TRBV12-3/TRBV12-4,CASSLQGTQETQYF
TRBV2,CASSEGTGGQPQHF
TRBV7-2,CASSTPGTSGGCPPPADTQYF
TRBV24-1,CATSVEHANQPQHF